A single sample gave rise to the 8 T cell receptor beta chains below, sequenced in a study of cytomegalovirus exposure and HLA in healthy donors. Primers for the PCR totalled 60 Vbeta and 13 Jbeta. Assay: immunoSEQ multiplex PCR; the TCRdb copy retains only in-frame clones and omits some. The sample includes around 190,000 clones, 70% to 75% of them seen just once. The sequenced material came from PBMCs. The origin of the receptors is a man under 40 in good health and CMV-seropositive.

The rearrangement uses TRBV6-5 and TRBJ2-1; D gene uncertain. The CDR3 runs 12 residues. V was pared by 2 bases and J by 9 bases, with 8 bases between. Germline V CDR1 and CDR2: MNHEY, SVGAGI. Here the CDR3 reads CASSYANSEQFF. CDR3 sequence (DNA): TGTGCCAGCAGTTACGCCAATAGTGAGCAGTTCTTC.

The gene calls are TRBV29-1 and TRBJ2-3; D is unresolved. Germline V gene lookup returns CDR1 SQVTM and CDR2 ANQGSEA. Trimming pared 4 bases from V and 4 bases from J, leaving 15 bases between. CDR3 length: 14 residues. The CDR3 sequence is CSVGELNPPDTQYF. The CDR3 nucleotides are TGCAGCGTTGGCGAGCTAAACCCCCCAGATACGCAGTATTTT.

This chain uses TRBV19 with TRBJ2-1; a possible D gene is TRBD1 (6 bases). This CDR3 comprises 15 residues. V dropped 3 bases and J dropped 8 bases, with 17 bases sitting between them. Germline CDR1 is LNHDA and CDR2 is SQIVND (reference sequence). The chain's CDR3 is CASSMGTPLNYEQFF. CDR3 DNA sequence: TGTGCCAGTAGTATGGGGACACCGTTAAATTATGAGCAGTTCTTC. Combining the CDR3 with reference TRBV19 and TRBJ2-1 gives the whole variable domain DGGITQSPKYLFRKEGQNVTLSCEQNLNHDAMYWYRQDPGQGLRLIYYSQIVNDFQKGDIAEGYSVSREKKESFPLTVTSAQKNPTAFYLCASSMGTPLNYEQFFGPGTRLTVL.

The chain is built from TRBV15 and TRBJ1-5; a weak D match, TRBD1 (6 bases). Trimming pared 1 base from V and 3 bases from J, leaving 13 bases between. Germline V lookup: CDR1 LNHNV, CDR2 YYDKDF (reference sequence). The CDR3 is made up of 16 amino acids. The CDR3: CATSRAQDRTNQPQHF. Written as DNA, the CDR3 is TGTGCCACCAGCAGAGCCCAAGACAGGACCAATCAGCCCCAGCATTTT. The full variable domain, its missing parts supplied by reference TRBV15 and TRBJ1-5, is DAMVIQNPRYQVTQFGKPVTLSCSQTLNHNVMYWYQQKSSQAPKLLFHYYDKDFNNEADTPDNFQSRRPNTSFCFLDIRSPGLGDTAMYLCATSRAQDRTNQPQHFGDGTRLSIL.

This clone was recorded once. V gene TRBV4-3 combines with J gene TRBJ1-2; D possibly corresponds to TRBD1 (5 bases). The germline V and J ends were trimmed by 0 bases and 5 bases, with 19 bases remaining between them. CDR3 size: 17 residues. Germline V CDR1 and CDR2: LGHNA, YSLEER. The CDR3 reads CASSQEQAPANVYGYTF. Written as DNA, the CDR3 is TGCGCCAGCAGCCAAGAACAGGCTCCCGCCAACGTTTATGGCTACACCTTC.

V is TRBV4-3 and J is TRBJ1-2; TRBD1 matches 9 bases. The V segment lost 3 bases and the J segment 8 bases; nucleotides outside the gene matches: 10. This CDR3 spans 15 amino acids. The germline CDR1 and CDR2 sequences are LGHNA and YSLEER. The DNA for the CDR3 is TGCGCCAGCAGCCAGGCACAGGGGGCCACTGGAGGCTACACCTTC. Translation: CASSQAQGATGGYTF.

A note on this clone: Other DNA sequences from this sample encode an identical CDR3 as well. The chain combines TRBV6-5 with TRBJ2-7; 7 bases align to TRBD2. Germline CDR1 and CDR2: MNHEY and SVGAGI. V lost 5 bases and J lost 1; bases outside the gene matches: 8. The CDR3 sequence is 15 residues long. The CDR3 is CASSRSPGGSYEQYF. CDR3 nucleotide sequence: TGTGCCAGCAGTCGCTCCCCGGGGGGTTCCTACGAGCAGTACTTC.

The V gene is TRBV7-2, the J gene TRBJ1-3; D is undetermined. Trimming stripped 1 base from V and 0 bases from J, with 4 bases between. This CDR3 is built from 14 residues. Germline lookup yields CDR1 SGHTA and CDR2 FQGNSA. CDR3 residues: CASSLDYSGNTIYF. CDR3 bases: TGTGCCAGCAGCTTAGACTACTCTGGAAACACCATATATTTT.